Reported below is one T cell receptor beta chain. Its antigen is undetermined. J gave up 2 bases and V 1 base, and 5 bases lay outside the gene matches. Germline V gene lookup returns CDR1 SGHAT and CDR2 FQNNGV. This CDR3 contains 16 residues. Participants, patients aged 18 to 65, had newly diagnosed hyperthyroidism with a duration under 2 months. TCR beta CDR3 regions were amplified from RNA. First-round RT-PCR targeting the TCR CDR3 was performed with the HTBI primer set. TCRdb re-called the multiplex PCR reads with MiXCR, one entry per CDR3 protein. The data show around 300,000 distinct CDR3 sequences, 13% seen once. This specimen belongs to a study of T cells in Graves' hyperthyroidism and ophthalmopathy. Looking at the study overall: Prior to any treatment, at the point of initial diagnosis, peripheral blood was collected. Study-wide results and limits: A median around 6 months before onset, the model predicted ophthalmopathy.

The specimen sequenced was blood. The chain carries TRBV11-2 and TRBJ1-5, with 7 nucleotides matching TRBD1. The sequence was obtained from a woman aged 25-40 years with Graves' hyperthyroidism that later progressed to Graves' ophthalmopathy. The CDR3 region is CASSLATGVGNQPQHF. DNA for the CDR3: TGTGCCAGCAGCTTAGCTACAGGGGTGGGCAATCAGCCCCAGCATTTT.